What follows describes a single T cell receptor (beta chain). This record belongs to a study of blood T cell repertoires in COVID-19. Study-level background: PBMCs, B-cell-depleted T cells, or T cells were the source of the cDNA or gDNA that made up the material.

Using immunoSEQ multiplex PCR, the repertoire was profiled, and TCRdb retains in-frame clones only, with some absent. The table has about 94,000 clones, 74% seen once. The CDR3 is made up of 16 amino acids. The J segment lost 0 bases and the V segment lost 5 bases, leaving 8 bases of the junction unmatched. From germline, CDR1 is MNHEY and CDR2 SVGEGT. This sequence was found in a man aged 70-80 years with COVID-19, enrolled during active disease. Material for sequencing was peripheral blood. V usage is TRBV6-2 or TRBV6-3 and J usage is TRBJ1-1; 8 nucleotides align to TRBD1. The CDR3 DNA reads TGTGCCAGCAGTCCACCGACAGGGGATATGAACACTGAAGCTTTCTTT. Translating it yields CASSPPTGDMNTEAFF.